Below, 20 T cell receptor beta chains from the same sample are listed, as sequenced in a study of OX40 agonist ivuxolimab in advanced cancers. Data came from immunoSEQ multiplex PCR; TCRdb stores just in-frame clones and leaves some out. The sample carries 90,000 to 100,000 clones, roughly 90% recorded once. The source material was CD4+ or CD8+ T cells sorted from blood, sampled in a trial of the OX40 agonist ivuxolimab. The receptors derive from an adult with an advanced solid tumor such as melanoma, head and neck, liver or kidney cancer.

The sample holds one count of this clone. The chain employs TRBV11-2 and TRBJ1-6, with 8 nucleotides matching TRBD1. V dropped 1 base and J dropped 10; count of bases not matched to a gene: 12. The length of the CDR3 is 17 residues. CDR1 is SGHAT and CDR2 is FQNNGV in the germline V gene. The CDR3 spells CASSLGRGRGLLSPLHF. The CDR3 region has the DNA TGTGCCAGCAGCTTAGGCCGCGGCAGGGGGCTTTTGTCACCCCTCCACTTT.

This chain links TRBV19 with TRBJ2-5, with 7 bases aligning to TRBD2. J lost 5 bases, V lost 3 bases, and 3 bases had no gene match. The CDR3 runs to 13 residues. Per germline, CDR1 LNHDA and CDR2 SQIVND (reference sequence). The CDR3 loop reads CASSIDGGETQYF. Here the CDR3 DNA reads TGTGCCAGTAGTATCGACGGGGGGGAGACCCAGTACTTC.

Of note for this clone: Other DNA sequences in the sample encode the same CDR3. The rearrangement joins TRBV30 to TRBJ2-2; D possibly corresponds to TRBD1 (5 bases). The germline V gene has CDR1 GTSNPN and CDR2 SVGIG (reference sequence). V dropped 0 bases and J dropped 5 bases, with 13 bases sitting between them. CDR3 length equals 15 residues. The CDR3 loop is CAWSVGGAGTGELFF. The CDR3 DNA is TGTGCCTGGAGTGTAGGTGGGGCAGGTACCGGGGAGCTGTTTTTT.

The V and J genes are TRBV29-1 and TRBJ2-3; 7 nucleotides align to TRBD1. In germline, CDR1 is SQVTM, CDR2 ANQGSEA. This CDR3 is 12 amino acids long. V dropped 6 bases and J dropped 4; count of bases not matched to a gene: 4. The CDR3: CSVADRADTQYF. The DNA for the CDR3 is TGCAGCGTCGCTGACAGGGCAGATACGCAGTATTTT.

This sequence joins TRBV21-1 and TRBJ1-1; TRBD1 is the table's D call and was not checked against the DNA. TRBV21-1 is described as a pseudogene. The CDR3 is made up of 16 amino acids. The chain's CDR3 is CASSNPWAGDLTEAFF. The CDR3 bases are TGTGCCAGCAGCAACCCTTGGGCAGGGGATCTCACTGAAGCTTTCTTT.

The rearrangement joins TRBV7-9 to TRBJ1-3; D gene unclear. V dropped 5 bases and J dropped 0 bases, with 11 bases sitting between them. The length of the CDR3 is 15 residues. The germline V gene has CDR1 SEHNR and CDR2 FQNEAQ (reference sequence). CDR3 DNA sequence: TGTGCCAGCAGCCCCGGACGGATCTCTGGAAACACCATATATTTT. The encoded protein is CASSPGRISGNTIYF.

This clone was observed a single time. This chain links TRBV7-9 with TRBJ2-7; TRBD1 matches at 8 bases. V lost 3 bases and J lost 3; bases outside the gene matches: 13. Germline V gives CDR1 SEHNR, CDR2 FQNEAQ (reference sequence). The CDR3 has 17 amino acids. CDR3 sequence (DNA): TGTGCCAGCAGCTTCTCCCCCGGGACAGGAGGCCTCTACGAGCAGTACTTC. Translating it yields CASSFSPGTGGLYEQYF.

The V and J genes are TRBV7-9 and TRBJ2-2, with 9 nucleotides matching TRBD1. The CDR3 totals 14 residues. Germline loops: CDR1 SEHNR, CDR2 FQNEAQ (reference sequence). After removal of 5 bases from V and 5 bases from J, the junction contained 3 bases not matched to a gene. For the CDR3, the DNA is TGTGCCAGCAGCCAACAGGGGGCGACCGGGGAGCTGTTTTTT. Translating gives CASSQQGATGELFF. The full variable domain, completed using reference TRBV7-9 and TRBJ2-2, is DTGVSQNPRHKITKRGQNVTFRCDPISEHNRLYWYRQTLGQGPEFLTYFQNEAQLEKSRLLSDRFSAERPKGSFSTLEIQRTEQGDSAMYLCASSQQGATGELFFGEGSRLTVL.

This clone occurred once. The V and J genes are TRBV7-2 and TRBJ1-5; a weak D match, TRBD1 (6 bases). Trimming took 6 bases from V and 5 from J, leaving 26 bases between them. The CDR3 spans 18 residues. Germline V lookup: CDR1 SGHTA, CDR2 FQGNSA. CDR3 nucleotide sequence: TGTGCCAGCAGTAAGGGGGGACCCTTAGCAGGTGTGGATCAGCCCCAGCATTTT. This codes for CASSKGGPLAGVDQPQHF.

The chain is built from TRBV5-1 and TRBJ1-6, with 8 bases matching TRBD1. With V trimmed by 4 bases and J by 7 bases, 13 bases remained unmatched. Germline assignment: CDR1 SGHRS and CDR2 YFSETQ. The CDR3 length is 17 residues. CDR3 sequence reads: CASSRTQGAYGNSPLHF. DNA of the CDR3: TGCGCCAGCAGCAGGACGCAGGGGGCCTATGGGAATTCACCCCTCCACTTT. Full variable domain (outside the CDR3, taken from reference TRBV5-1 and TRBJ1-6): KAGVTQTPRYLIKTRGQQVTLSCSPISGHRSVSWYQQTPGQGLQFLFEYFSETQRNKGNFPGRFSGRQFSNSRSEMNVSTLELGDSALYLCASSRTQGAYGNSPLHFGNGTRLTVT.

This rearrangement joins TRBV25-1 to TRBJ1-6; D is perhaps TRBD1 (5 bases). This CDR3 is built from 13 residues. V was pared by 4 bases and J by 8 bases, with 9 bases between. Germline CDR1 reads MGHDK; CDR2 reads SYGVNS. CDR3 residues: CASSGGGDSPLHF. For the CDR3, the DNA is TGTGCCAGCAGTGGGGGAGGGGATTCACCCCTCCACTTT.

This rearrangement joins TRBV11-2 to TRBJ2-1, with 8 bases that match TRBD2. Germline V lookup: CDR1 SGHAT, CDR2 FQNNGV. J gave up 3 bases and V 3 bases, and 4 bases lay outside the gene matches. The CDR3 loop spans 15 amino acids. The CDR3 reads CASSFSGGFYNEQFF. The CDR3 DNA reads TGTGCCAGCAGCTTCAGCGGGGGCTTCTACAATGAGCAGTTCTTC.

The rearrangement uses TRBV7-2 and TRBJ1-2, with 8 bases aligning to TRBD1. The V gene end was trimmed by 5 bases and the J gene end by 4 bases; junction bases not matched to a gene: 9. CDR3 length equals 15 residues. Germline CDR1 reads SGHTA; CDR2 reads FQGNSA. In DNA form, the CDR3 reads TGTGCCAGCAGCCCAGTGCAGGGGGCGGGCTATGGCTACACCTTC. Translated: CASSPVQGAGYGYTF.

V and J are TRBV5-1 and TRBJ2-1, with D possibly TRBD1 on 5 matching bases. This CDR3 comprises 15 residues. V shed 1 base and J shed 2 bases, with 10 bases lying between them. Germline V gene sequence: CDR1 SGHRS, CDR2 YFSETQ. DNA of the CDR3: TGCGCCAGCAGCTTGATGACAGTCGCCTACAATGAGCAGTTCTTC. It encodes CASSLMTVAYNEQFF.

In this sample, this clone turned up once. The V gene is TRBV7-9, the J gene TRBJ1-5; D perhaps matches TRBD1 (5 bases). Between the trimmed V and J ends, which lost 1 base and 4 bases, there was a span of 17 bases. The CDR3 spans 17 residues. Germline V gene lookup returns CDR1 SEHNR and CDR2 FQNEAQ (reference sequence). The CDR3 region is CASSLGTGSGGNQPQHF. CDR3 nucleotides: TGTGCCAGCAGCTTAGGGACTGGCTCTGGGGGAAATCAGCCCCAGCATTTT.

A few counts support this clone. The rearrangement links TRBV19 to TRBJ1-5; possibly TRBD1 for D (5 bases). CDR1 and CDR2 (germline): LNHDA, SQIVND (reference sequence). Between the trimmed V and J ends, which lost 3 bases and 3 bases, there was a span of 12 bases. The length of the CDR3 is 15 residues. The CDR3 nucleotides are TGTGCCAGTAGTATCGGGCCAGGGAACAATCAGCCCCAGCATTTT. It yields the protein CASSIGPGNNQPQHF.

The chain employs TRBV11-2 and TRBJ2-5; a possible D gene is TRBD2 (6 bases). This CDR3 has 13 residues. Trimming left V 5 bases short and J 3 bases short, with 10 bases between. Germline CDR1 is SGHAT and CDR2 is FQNNGV. CDR3 nucleotide sequence: TGTGCCAGCAGCCGGCAGCGGGAAGAGACCCAGTACTTC. It is translated as CASSRQREETQYF.

J is TRBJ2-7 and V is TRBV9; 12 bases map to TRBD1. CDR3 length: 16 residues. With V trimmed by 5 bases and J by 6 bases, 12 bases remained unmatched. Looked up from germline, CDR1 is SGDLS and CDR2 is YYNGEE. Written as DNA, the CDR3 is TGTGCCAGCAGTTCATGGGGACAGGGGGCCGCAGGCGAGCAGTACTTC. Amino acids: CASSSWGQGAAGEQYF.

The V call is TRBV7-2, the J call TRBJ2-7, with 8 bases lining up with TRBD2. Germline loops: CDR1 SGHTA, CDR2 FQGNSA. V trimming: 8 bases; J trimming: 5 bases; junction bases outside the gene matches: 14. This CDR3 comprises 15 residues. The CDR3 nucleotides are TGTGCCAGCGCCGAGACCCGAGCGGGGGTCCACGAGCAGTACTTC. This gives the protein CASAETRAGVHEQYF.

The rearrangement uses TRBV4-3 and TRBJ1-3, with D tentatively TRBD1 (6 bases). CDR3 length: 17 amino acids. Germline CDR1 reads LGHNA; CDR2 reads YSLEER. Trimming stripped 0 bases from V and 4 bases from J, with 16 bases between. The CDR3 region has the DNA TGCGCCAGCAGCCAAGACGGTCGGGGGGCTGGAGGAAACACCATATATTTT. Protein sequence: CASSQDGRGAGGNTIYF.